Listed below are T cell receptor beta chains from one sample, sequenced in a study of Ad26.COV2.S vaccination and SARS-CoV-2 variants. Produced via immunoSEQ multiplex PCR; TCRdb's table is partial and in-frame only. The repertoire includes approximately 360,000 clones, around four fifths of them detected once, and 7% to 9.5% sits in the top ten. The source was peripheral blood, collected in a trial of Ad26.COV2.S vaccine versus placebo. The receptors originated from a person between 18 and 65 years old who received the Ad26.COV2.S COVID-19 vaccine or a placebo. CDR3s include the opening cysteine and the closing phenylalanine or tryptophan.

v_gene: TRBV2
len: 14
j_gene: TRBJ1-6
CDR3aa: CASSVSRETSPLHF

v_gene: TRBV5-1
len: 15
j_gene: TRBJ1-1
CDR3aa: CASSSAAGGDTEAFF

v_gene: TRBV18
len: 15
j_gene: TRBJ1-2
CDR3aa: CASSPLPREGLGYTF

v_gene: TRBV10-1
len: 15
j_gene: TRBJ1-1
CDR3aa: CASSERRSGNTEAFF

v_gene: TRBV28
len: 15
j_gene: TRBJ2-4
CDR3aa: CASRWTSGWGNIQYF

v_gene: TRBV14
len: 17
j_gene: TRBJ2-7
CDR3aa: CASSQVGHPISPYEQYF

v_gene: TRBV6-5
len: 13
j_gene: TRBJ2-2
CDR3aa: CASSRLQTGELFF

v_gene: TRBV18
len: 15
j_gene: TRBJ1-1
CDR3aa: CASSPRSGIDGEAFF

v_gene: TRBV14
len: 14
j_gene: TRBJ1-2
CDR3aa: CASSQDLEPYGYTF

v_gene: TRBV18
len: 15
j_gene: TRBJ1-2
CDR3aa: CASSRDRDRNYGYTF

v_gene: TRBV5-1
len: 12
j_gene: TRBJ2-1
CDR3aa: CASREVGREQFF

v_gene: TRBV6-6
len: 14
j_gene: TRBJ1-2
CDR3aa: CASRLDDSLGGYTF

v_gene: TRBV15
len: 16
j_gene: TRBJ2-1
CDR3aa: CATSREWTPGHNEQFF

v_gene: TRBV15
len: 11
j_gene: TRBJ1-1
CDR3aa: CATLRNTEAFF

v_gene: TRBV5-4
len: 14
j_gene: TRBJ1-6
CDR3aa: CASSVTDINSPLHF

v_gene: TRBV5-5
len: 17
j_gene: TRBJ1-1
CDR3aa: CASSFNVPDRVRTEAFF

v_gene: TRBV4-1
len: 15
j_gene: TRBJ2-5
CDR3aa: CASSQDGRGEETQYF

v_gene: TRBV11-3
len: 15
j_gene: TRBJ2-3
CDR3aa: CASSPPGRSTDTQYF

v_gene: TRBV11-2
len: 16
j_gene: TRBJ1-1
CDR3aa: CASSTSTALRVGGAFF

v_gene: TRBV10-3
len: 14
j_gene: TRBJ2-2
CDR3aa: CAISAGGGTGELFF

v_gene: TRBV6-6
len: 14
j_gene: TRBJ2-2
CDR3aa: CASSYGSSTRELFF

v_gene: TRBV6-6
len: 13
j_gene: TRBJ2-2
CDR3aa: CASRGQGTGELFF

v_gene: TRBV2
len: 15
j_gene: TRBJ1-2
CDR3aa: CASSASLQGLGGYTF

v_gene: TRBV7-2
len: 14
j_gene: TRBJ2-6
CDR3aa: CASSLGQGANVLTF

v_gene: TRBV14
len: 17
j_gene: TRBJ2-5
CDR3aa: CASSQVRRGDYRETQYF

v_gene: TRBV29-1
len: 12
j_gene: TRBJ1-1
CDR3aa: CSVEDLNTEAFF

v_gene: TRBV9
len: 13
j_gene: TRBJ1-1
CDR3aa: CASSVGPNTEAFF

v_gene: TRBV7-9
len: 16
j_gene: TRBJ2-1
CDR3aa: CASSFGRKIVESEQFF

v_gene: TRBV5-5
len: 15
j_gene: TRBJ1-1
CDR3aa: CASSSLAKWGAEAFF

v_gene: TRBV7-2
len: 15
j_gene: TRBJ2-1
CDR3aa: CASSSRDRSYNEQFF

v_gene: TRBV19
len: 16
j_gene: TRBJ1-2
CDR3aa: CASSIDERAINYGYTF

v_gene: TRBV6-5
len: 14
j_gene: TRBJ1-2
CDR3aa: CASSYSKAGYGYTF

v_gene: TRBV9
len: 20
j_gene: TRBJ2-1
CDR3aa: CASSVGFPNRSGGAYNEQFF

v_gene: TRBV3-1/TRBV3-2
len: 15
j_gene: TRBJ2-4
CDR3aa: CASRGGGAAKNIQYF

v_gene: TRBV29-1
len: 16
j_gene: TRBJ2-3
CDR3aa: CSVEGGTGAITDTQYF

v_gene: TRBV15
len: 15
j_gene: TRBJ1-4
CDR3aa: CARQGEGTTNEKLFF

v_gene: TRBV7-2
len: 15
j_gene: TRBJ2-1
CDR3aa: CASSLRGGPYNEQFF

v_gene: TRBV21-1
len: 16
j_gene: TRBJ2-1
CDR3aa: CASSIKRFSSYNEQFF

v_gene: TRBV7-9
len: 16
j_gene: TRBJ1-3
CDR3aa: CASSLAGAGSGNTIYF

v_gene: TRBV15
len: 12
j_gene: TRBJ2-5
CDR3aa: CATGPLRGTQYF

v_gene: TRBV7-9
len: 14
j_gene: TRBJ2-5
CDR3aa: CASTPFGGGETQYF

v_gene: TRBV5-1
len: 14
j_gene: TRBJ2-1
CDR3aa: CASSLSAGVDEQFF

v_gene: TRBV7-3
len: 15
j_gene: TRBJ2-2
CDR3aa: CASSPWERDTGELFF

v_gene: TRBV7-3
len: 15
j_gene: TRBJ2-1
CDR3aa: CASSLNRGGALEQFF

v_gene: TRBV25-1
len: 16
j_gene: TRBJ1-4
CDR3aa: CASSDPLGGTNEKLFF

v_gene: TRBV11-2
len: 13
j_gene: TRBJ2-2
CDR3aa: CASSWSAPGELFF

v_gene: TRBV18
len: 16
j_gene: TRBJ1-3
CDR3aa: CASSELQGDSGNTIYF

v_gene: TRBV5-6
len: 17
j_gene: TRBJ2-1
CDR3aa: CASSLYYIHIYNNEQFF

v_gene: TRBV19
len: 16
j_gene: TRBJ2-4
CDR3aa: CASSVGLAGERNIQYF

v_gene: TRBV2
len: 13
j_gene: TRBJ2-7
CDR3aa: CASSPFEKSEQYF

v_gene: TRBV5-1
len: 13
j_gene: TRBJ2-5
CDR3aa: CASSLISGETQYF

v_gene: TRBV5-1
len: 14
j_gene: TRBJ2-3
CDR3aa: CASSWGSGTDTQYF

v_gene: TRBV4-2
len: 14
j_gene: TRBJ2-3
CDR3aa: CASSRERGTDTQYF

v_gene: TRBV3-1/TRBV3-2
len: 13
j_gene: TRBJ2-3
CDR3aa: CASSPRDRFTQYF